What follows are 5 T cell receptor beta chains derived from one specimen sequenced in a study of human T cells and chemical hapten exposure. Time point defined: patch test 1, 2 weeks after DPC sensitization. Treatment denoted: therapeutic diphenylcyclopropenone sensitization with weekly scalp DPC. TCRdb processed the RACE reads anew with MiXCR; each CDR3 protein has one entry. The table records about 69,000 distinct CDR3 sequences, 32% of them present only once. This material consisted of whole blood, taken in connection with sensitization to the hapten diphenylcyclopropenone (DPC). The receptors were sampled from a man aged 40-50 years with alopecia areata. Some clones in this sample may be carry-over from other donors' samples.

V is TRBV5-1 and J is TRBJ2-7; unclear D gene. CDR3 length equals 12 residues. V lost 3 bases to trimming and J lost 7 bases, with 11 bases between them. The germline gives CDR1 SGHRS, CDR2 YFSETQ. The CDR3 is CASSSDVREQYF. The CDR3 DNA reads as TGCGCCAGCAGCTCGGACGTGAGGGAGCAGTACTTC.

In DNA, the CDR3 is TGTGCCAGCAGTTCCTACCGGACTAGCGGCTACACAGATACGCAGTATTTT. Its translation is CASSSYRTSGYTDTQYF. The V call is TRBV27, the J call TRBJ2-3; 10 nucleotides line up with TRBD2. CDR3 length equals 17 residues. Trimming at V came to 4 bases and at J to 2 bases, leaving 9 bases not matched to a gene. Germline lookup yields CDR1 MNHEY and CDR2 SMNVEV (reference sequence).

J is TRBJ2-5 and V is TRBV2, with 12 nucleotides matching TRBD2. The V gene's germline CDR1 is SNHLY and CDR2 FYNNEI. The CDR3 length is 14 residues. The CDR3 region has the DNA TGTGCTACACTAGCGGGAGGCCGCCAAGAGACCCAGTACTTC. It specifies CATLAGGRQETQYF.

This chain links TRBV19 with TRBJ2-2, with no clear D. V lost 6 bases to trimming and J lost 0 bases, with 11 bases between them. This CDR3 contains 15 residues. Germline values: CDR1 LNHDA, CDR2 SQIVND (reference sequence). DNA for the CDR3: TGTGCCAGTAGAAAGGGCCTCGCGAACACCGGGGAGCTGTTTTTT. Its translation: CASRKGLANTGELFF.

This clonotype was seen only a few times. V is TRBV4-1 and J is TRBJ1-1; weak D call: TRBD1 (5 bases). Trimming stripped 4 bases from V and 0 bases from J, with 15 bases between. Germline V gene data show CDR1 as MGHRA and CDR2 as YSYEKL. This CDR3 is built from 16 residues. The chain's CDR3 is CASSPLGRTMNTEAFF. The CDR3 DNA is TGCGCCAGCAGCCCTTTGGGGCGGACCATGAACACTGAAGCTTTCTTT.